Presented here are 7 T cell receptor beta chains from one specimen sequenced in a study of regulatory T cells in long-lasting Graves disease. Stated time point: newly diagnosed GD, antithyroid drugs for less than 3 months. Following extraction of RNA from PBMCs, that RNA was used to make the TCR library. Arm-PCR of CDR3 regions and iRepertoire HTBI primers were the basis on which TCR beta libraries were built. TCRdb independently ran MiXCR on the multiplex PCR reads; one entry per CDR3 protein. Seen here are some 450,000 distinct CDR3 sequences, around 17% observed once, and the top ten hold roughly a tenth. These data were also reused for a study on T cells in Graves' hyperthyroidism and ophthalmopathy.

Sequences were derived from peripheral blood mononuclear cells (PBMCs), sampled at new diagnosis, from a patient treated with antithyroid drugs. These receptors came from a woman aged 25 to 39 with Graves disease.

Ten or more counts support this clonotype. This chain joins TRBV28 and TRBJ2-7, with 14 bases lining up with TRBD2. Germline V CDR1 and CDR2: MDHEN, SYDVKM. V shed 6 bases and J 3 bases; nucleotides not matched to a gene: 4. This CDR3 is built from 15 residues. CDR3 DNA sequence: TGTGCCAGCAGGTGGGGACTAGCGGGAGACTACGAGCAGTACTTC. The encoded protein is CASRWGLAGDYEQYF.

The genes are TRBV27 and TRBJ2-3, with D hard to call. The V gene lost 3 bases and the J gene lost 0 bases, with 10 bases spanning the gap. This CDR3 comprises 15 residues. The germline V gene encodes CDR1 MNHEY and CDR2 SMNVEV (reference sequence). CDR3 bases: TGTGCCAGCAGTTTGACAATTTCTAGCACAGATACGCAGTATTTT. It yields the protein CASSLTISSTDTQYF.

The V and J genes are TRBV6-2 or TRBV6-3 and TRBJ2-1; D not resolved. The V end lost 2 bases, the J end lost 4 bases, and 6 bases lay between the germline ends. This CDR3 has 13 amino acids. Germline V gene sequence: CDR1 MNHEY, CDR2 SVGEGT. The CDR3 DNA follows: TGTGCCAGCAGTTACACAAAGTACAATGAGCAGTTCTTC. It is translated as CASSYTKYNEQFF.

In its sample, this clonotype was seen many times. The chain couples TRBV10-3 to TRBJ2-2; D might be TRBD2 (6 bases). Germline CDR1 reads ENHRY; CDR2 reads SYGVKD. V was pared by 8 bases and J by 0 bases, with 10 bases between. The CDR3 has 14 amino acids. This chain's CDR3 is CAIAGLANTGELFF. The CDR3 coding sequence is TGTGCCATCGCGGGACTTGCGAACACCGGGGAGCTGTTTTTT.

This clonotype was seen at least ten times. The V and J genes are TRBV15 and TRBJ2-7, with TRBD2 matching 13 bases. The CDR3 totals 14 residues. Germline-derived CDR1 and CDR2 are LNHNV and YYDKDF (reference sequence). V shed 5 bases and J 7 bases; nucleotides not matched to a gene: 5. In DNA, the CDR3 is TGTGCCACCAGCCGACTAGCGGGGGGATTGGAGCAGTACTTC. Translating it yields CATSRLAGGLEQYF.

This clonotype has a handful of counts. The J gene is TRBJ2-7, the V gene TRBV14; D is possibly TRBD1 (6 bases). The CDR3 is made up of 12 amino acids. In germline, CDR1 is SGHDN, CDR2 FVKESK. V was clipped by 4 bases and J by 7 bases, with 11 bases between them. The CDR3 spells CASSRTGTEQYF. The CDR3 coding sequence is TGTGCCAGCAGCCGAACGGGGACAGAGCAGTACTTC. The variable domain in full, completed from reference TRBV14 and TRBJ2-7, reads EAGVTQFPSHSVIEKGQTVTLRCDPISGHDNLYWYRRVMGKEIKFLLHFVKESKQDESGMPNNRFLAERTGGTYSTLKVQPAELEDSGVYFCASSRTGTEQYFGPGTRLTVT.

This clonotype was observed at least ten times. The chain combines TRBV4-3 with TRBJ1-5; D perhaps matches TRBD1 (5 bases). Between the trimmed V and J ends, which lost 4 bases and 4 bases, there was a span of 14 bases. The CDR3 length is 15 residues. Germline V gene lookup returns CDR1 LGHNA and CDR2 YSLEER. The DNA for the CDR3 is TGCGCCAGCAGCCCCAGATACCGGGGGAATCAGCCCCAGCATTTT. This encodes CASSPRYRGNQPQHF.